The clone carrying this T cell receptor beta chain is categorized as medium-sized. Its antigen is currently unknown. This sample is drawn from a study of spatial heterogeneity in lung cancer. Time point specified: sample taken at primary tumor resection. Untreated early-stage non-small cell lung cancer patients, 65 to 90 in total, were the donors. The study sequenced unsorted whole RNA from tumor, nontumor lung or frozen PBMC. General observations from the study: Numbers of ubiquitous and regional expanded TCRs tracked ubiquitous and regional nonsynonymous mutation counts, respectively. Tumors with more nonsynonymous mutations had more expanded intratumoral alpha and beta TCRs.

One entry per CDR3 protein, called by TCRdb with MiXCR from the 5' RACE reads. The sample contains 3,000 to 4,000 distinct CDR3 sequences, approximately 6.1% of which appear only once. Trimming cost V 6 bases and J 9 bases, with 21 bases left between them. The CDR3 is 16 residues long. The material was lung tumor tissue, obtained at surgery. The sequence was obtained from a male donor with early-stage non-small cell lung cancer. The chain combines TRBV12-3 or TRBV12-4 with TRBJ1-6; D not certain. The CDR3 here is CASSPRRGVGSSPLHF. The DNA of the CDR3 is TGTGCCAGCAGCCCCAGGCGTGGGGTGGGTAGTTCACCCCTCCACTTT.